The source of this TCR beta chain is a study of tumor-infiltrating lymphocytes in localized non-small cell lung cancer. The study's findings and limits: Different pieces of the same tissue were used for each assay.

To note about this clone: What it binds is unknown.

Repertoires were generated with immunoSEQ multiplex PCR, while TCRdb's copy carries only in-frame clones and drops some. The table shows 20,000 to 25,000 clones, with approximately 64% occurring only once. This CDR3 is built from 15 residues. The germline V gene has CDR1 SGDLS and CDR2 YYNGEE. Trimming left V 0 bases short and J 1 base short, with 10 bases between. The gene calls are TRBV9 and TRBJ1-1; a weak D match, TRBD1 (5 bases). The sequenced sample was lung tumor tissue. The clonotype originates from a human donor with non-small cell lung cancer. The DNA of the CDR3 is TGTGCCAGCAGCGTAGACGCTGGGGGGAACACTGAAGCTTTCTTT. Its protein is CASSVDAGGNTEAFF. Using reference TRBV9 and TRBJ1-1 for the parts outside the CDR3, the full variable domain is DSGVTQTPKHLITATGQRVTLRCSPRSGDLSVYWYQQSLDQGLQFLIQYYNGEERAKGNILERFSAQQFPDLHSELNLSSLELGDSALYFCASSVDAGGNTEAFFGQGTRLTVV.